This entry lists 14 T cell receptor beta chains sequenced from one sample in a study of technical replicates of blood from several donors. The method was immunoSEQ multiplex PCR; TCRdb's version includes in-frame clones alone and lacks a portion of them. The sample lists tens of thousands of clones; about 98% were seen once. The specimen sequenced was T cells isolated from PBMCs. Receptors originate from a human donor in good health.

As DNA, the CDR3 is TGCGCCAGCAGCTTAGACAGGAGCTCCTACAATGAGCAGTTCTTC. As protein: CASSLDRSSYNEQFF. The chain employs TRBV5-1 and TRBJ2-1; tentatively, D is TRBD1 (6 bases). This CDR3 comprises 15 residues. Germline V gene sequence: CDR1 SGHRS, CDR2 YFSETQ. Trimming cost V 2 bases and J 0 bases, with 9 bases left between them.

The chain couples TRBV6-5 to TRBJ1-1; D not resolved. This CDR3 comprises 13 residues. Germline CDR1 and CDR2: MNHEY and SVGAGI. The germline V and J ends were trimmed by 1 base and 4 bases, with 7 bases remaining between them. CDR3 DNA sequence: TGTGCCAGCAGTTACTTGGGAGGCACTGAAGCTTTCTTT. Amino acid sequence: CASSYLGGTEAFF.

This clone turned up a few times. The chain is built from TRBV6-4 and TRBJ2-1; 11 positions match TRBD2. Trimming took 6 bases from V and 6 from J; bases not matched to a gene: 7. Germline CDR1 is MRHNA and CDR2 is SNTAGT. The CDR3 length is 15 residues. The CDR3 bases are TGTGCCAGCAGCCTTAGCGGGGGGGCCGGCAATGAGCAGTTCTTC. This sequence encodes CASSLSGGAGNEQFF.

The chain couples TRBV6-5 to TRBJ1-2; the D is unclear. CDR3 length equals 15 residues. CDR1 MNHEY and CDR2 SVGAGI come from the germline V gene. V was cut by 7 bases and J by 5 bases, with 20 bases left in between. The CDR3: CASTVTEGLSYGYTF. For the CDR3, the DNA is TGTGCCAGCACCGTTACGGAGGGTTTAAGTTATGGCTACACCTTC.

The rearrangement uses TRBV7-2 and TRBJ2-2; a weak D match, TRBD2 (5 bases). Germline values: CDR1 SGHTA, CDR2 FQGNSA. V lost 2 bases, J lost 6 bases, and 13 bases lay in between. CDR3 size: 15 residues. DNA of the CDR3: TGTGCCAGCAGCTTAACTAGTCTACTATCCGGGGAGCTGTTTTTT. It yields the protein CASSLTSLLSGELFF.

This sequence joins TRBV7-9 and TRBJ2-7; 7 nucleotides align to TRBD2. The CDR3 is 15 amino acids. CDR1 SEHNR and CDR2 FQNEAQ come from the germline V gene (reference sequence). The V gene end was trimmed by 1 base and the J gene end by 6 bases; junction bases not matched to a gene: 9. The CDR3 DNA reads as TGTGCCAGCAGCTTAGTCGTCGCGGGAGTCGGCGAGCAGTACTTC. The encoded protein is CASSLVVAGVGEQYF.

The chain recombines TRBV5-1 with TRBJ1-1, with a possible D match to TRBD1 (5 bases). Germline-derived CDR1 and CDR2 are SGHRS and YFSETQ. The V end lost 0 bases, the J end lost 7 bases, and 13 bases lay between the germline ends. The CDR3 is 14 residues long. The chain's CDR3 is CASSLEPMGGEAFF. CDR3 nucleotides: TGCGCCAGCAGCTTGGAGCCAATGGGGGGTGAAGCTTTCTTT.

The rearrangement uses TRBV6-1 and TRBJ1-2; the D gene is possibly TRBD1 (6 bases). The V gene's germline CDR1 is MNHNS and CDR2 SASEGT. The CDR3 is 14 residues long. The ends were cut back, 8 bases at V and 5 bases at J, with 18 bases in the middle. CDR3 in DNA: TGTGCCAGCGGGGGAGCAGGGGCGTCGTATGGCTACACCTTC. Residues: CASGGAGASYGYTF.

V and J are TRBV10-3 and TRBJ2-1; possibly TRBD1 for D (6 bases). CDR1 and CDR2 (germline): ENHRY, SYGVKD. V shed 4 bases and J shed 6 bases, with 16 bases lying between them. The CDR3 consists of 15 residues. The CDR3 DNA is TGTGCCATCAGTGTAGATTCAGGGGCGGGCAATGAGCAGTTCTTC. It encodes CAISVDSGAGNEQFF.

This chain links TRBV6-1 with TRBJ2-1, with 8 positions matching TRBD1. This CDR3 region has 14 residues. Per germline, CDR1 MNHNS and CDR2 SASEGT. The J segment lost 5 bases and the V segment lost 8 bases, leaving 8 bases of the junction unmatched. The CDR3 spells CASLWTGRHNEQFF. The CDR3 region has the DNA TGTGCCAGCCTATGGACAGGGCGGCACAATGAGCAGTTCTTC.

The chain has TRBV9 and TRBJ1-4; 7 bases align to TRBD1. V was clipped by 0 bases and J by 8 bases; unmatched bases: 10. CDR3 length: 16 residues. Germline-derived CDR1 and CDR2 are SGDLS and YYNGEE. Written as DNA, the CDR3 is TGTGCCAGCAGCGTAGGGGGGCGGGACAGTGGCGAAAAACTGTTTTTT. Its translation is CASSVGGRDSGEKLFF.

This rearrangement joins TRBV25-1 to TRBJ2-5; 9 bases agree with TRBD2. The CDR3 is 16 amino acids. In germline, CDR1 is MGHDK, CDR2 SYGVNS. The ends lost 5 bases at V and 5 bases at J; junction bases unmatched: 12. The DNA of the CDR3 is TGTGCCAGCAGTACTACGGCGGGAGGGCCGTGGGAGACCCAGTACTTC. It is translated as CASSTTAGGPWETQYF.

V and J are TRBV18 and TRBJ1-1; 11 nucleotides match TRBD1. The J segment lost 7 bases and the V segment lost 3 bases, leaving 10 bases of the junction unmatched. The CDR3 loop spans 16 amino acids. The germline V gene has CDR1 KGHSH and CDR2 LQKENI. In nucleotides, the CDR3 is TGTGCCAGCTCACCCCGGGACAGGGGGTCCCTCCTTGAAGCTTTCTTT. Amino acid sequence: CASSPRDRGSLLEAFF.

The chain uses TRBV6-6 and TRBJ1-2; 8 bases align to TRBD1. The germline gives CDR1 MNHNY, CDR2 SVGAGI (reference sequence). V lost 7 bases to trimming and J lost 0 bases; unmatched junction nucleotides: 7. CDR3 length: 15 amino acids. The DNA of the CDR3 is TGTGCCAGCAAGGTCAGGGGGCTAACTAACTATGGCTACACCTTC. Its translation is CASKVRGLTNYGYTF.